The 12 T cell receptor beta chains below all came from one sample that was sequenced in a study of post-analysis software for immune sequencing data. Study results and caveats: In patients, five or six TRBV segments were more frequent than in controls, with TRBV5-6, TRBV5-1 and TRBV20-1 among them.

Libraries were made from TCR beta cDNA, and they carried unique molecular identifiers. TCRdb passed the PCR reads through MiXCR, listing each CDR3 protein once. The table records some 800,000 distinct CDR3 sequences, more than 45% of them present only once. These receptors' targets are unknown. The sample was blood. The receptors come from a girl under 18 with multiple sclerosis.

J is TRBJ1-1 and V is TRBV29-1; TRBD1 aligns across 7 bases. Germline V gene sequence: CDR1 SQVTM, CDR2 ANQGSEA. V trimming: 6 bases; J trimming: 2 bases; junction bases outside the gene matches: 9. CDR3 length equals 14 residues. The CDR3 protein is CSVAEGAINTEAFF. The CDR3 region has the DNA TGCAGCGTCGCCGAGGGGGCCATCAACACTGAAGCTTTCTTT.

The chain is built from TRBV3-1 and TRBJ2-1; tentative D call: TRBD1 (6 bases). The V and J ends lost 0 bases and 6 bases respectively, with 12 bases between them. The CDR3 contains 15 residues. Germline CDR1 is LGHDT and CDR2 is YNNKEL (reference sequence). CDR3 loop: CASSQDPAGVNEQFF. CDR3 nucleotides: TGTGCCAGCAGCCAAGATCCCGCAGGGGTCAATGAGCAGTTCTTC.

The chain carries TRBV20-1 and TRBJ2-4, with D possibly matching TRBD1 (5 bases). The better agreement between TRBJ2-7 and the DNA end casts doubt on the J call. The germline gives CDR1 DFQATT, CDR2 SNEGSKA (reference sequence). This CDR3 spans 13 amino acids. CDR3 in DNA: TGCAGTGCTAGAGACAGGGCAGGCCACGAGCAGTACTTC. Protein sequence: CSARDRAGHEQYF.

The V and J genes are TRBV20-1 and TRBJ2-6; perhaps TRBD2 as D (5 bases). Trimming took off 6 bases at V and 0 bases at J, with 9 bases between the two ends. CDR1 is DFQATT, CDR2 SNEGSKA, per germline (reference sequence). The length of the CDR3 is 14 residues. CDR3 DNA sequence: TGCAGTGCCTCCGAGGGCTCTGGGGCCAACGTCCTGACTTTC. It specifies CSASEGSGANVLTF.

The rearrangement joins TRBV20-1 to TRBJ2-3; 12 nucleotides agree with TRBD2. This CDR3 has 14 amino acids. CDR1 and CDR2 (germline): DFQATT, SNEGSKA (reference sequence). Unmatched junction bases numbered 5, after V lost 5 bases and J lost 5 bases. CDR3 amino acids: CSAPGLAGIDTQYF. In DNA form, the CDR3 reads TGCAGTGCTCCCGGACTAGCGGGAATAGATACGCAGTATTTT.

V gene TRBV5-6 combines with J gene TRBJ1-1; TRBD1 matches 9 bases. The J segment lost 0 bases and the V segment lost 1 base, leaving 16 bases of the junction unmatched. Per the germline V gene, CDR1 is SGHDT and CDR2 is YYEEEE. This CDR3 contains 20 residues. Here the CDR3 reads CASSLRPWDREVDLNTEAFF. CDR3 sequence (DNA): TGTGCCAGCAGCTTGAGACCATGGGACAGGGAGGTCGACCTGAACACTGAAGCTTTCTTT.

The rearrangement links TRBV27 to TRBJ2-1; 12 nucleotides align to TRBD2. Germline CDR1 MNHEY, CDR2 SMNVEV (reference sequence). Unmatched junction bases numbered 11, after V lost 11 bases and J lost 3 bases. This CDR3 contains 16 residues. CDR3: CAVARLTSGSYNEQFF. The CDR3 bases are TGTGCCGTCGCCCGGTTGACTAGCGGGAGCTACAATGAGCAGTTCTTC.

The V and J genes are TRBV10-3 and TRBJ2-5; 7 positions agree with TRBD1. Gene TRBJ2-7 matches the end of the DNA better, so the J call may be wrong. The CDR3 runs to 16 residues. Germline V lookup: CDR1 ENHRY, CDR2 SYGVKD. CDR3 region: CAITDRPPRKSYEQYF. CDR3 bases: TGTGCCATCACGGACAGGCCCCCAAGGAAATCCTACGAGCAGTACTTC.

The V and J genes are TRBV6-1 and TRBJ1-5; the match to TRBD1 covers 7 bases. Germline CDR1 reads MNHNS; CDR2 reads SASEGT. The CDR3 contains 16 residues. The junction had 9 bases not matched to a gene; V was cut back by 6 bases and J by 1 base. The CDR3 reads CASRARQGRSNQPQHF. The CDR3 DNA is TGTGCCAGCAGGGCCCGACAGGGACGGAGCAATCAGCCCCAGCATTTT.

This clonotype was found once. The chain is built from TRBV5-1 and TRBJ2-1, with D perhaps matching TRBD1 (6 bases). Germline V gene lookup returns CDR1 SGHRS and CDR2 YFSETQ. The CDR3 loop spans 13 amino acids. The V end was cut by 4 bases, the J end by 8 bases, with 13 bases between. CDR3 sequence reads: CASSLSGADEQFF. CDR3 nucleotide sequence: TGCGCCAGCAGCCTTTCAGGGGCCGATGAGCAGTTCTTC.

This chain connects TRBV15 to TRBJ1-5, with D possibly TRBD1 on 5 matching bases. V was cut by 4 bases and J by 5 bases, with 18 bases left in between. This CDR3 spans 16 amino acids. Germline CDR1 LNHNV, CDR2 YYDKDF (reference sequence). DNA for the CDR3: TGTGCCACCAGCACCCACCGGAGGGGTAGGGATCAGCCCCAGCATTTT. Encoded protein: CATSTHRRGRDQPQHF.

The chain uses TRBV29-1 and TRBJ1-1; tentative D call: TRBD1 (5 bases). The CDR3 sequence is 15 residues long. V was clipped by 7 bases and J by 3 bases, with 21 bases between them. The germline V gene has CDR1 SQVTM and CDR2 ANQGSEA. The CDR3 nucleotides read TGCAGCGCCGGACTCGGGGCCTTTTTGGACACTGAAGCTTTCTTT. Protein product: CSAGLGAFLDTEAFF.